These T cell receptor beta chains were read from a single sample in a study of early T cells in non-severe SARS-CoV-2 infection. Via MiXCR, TCRdb re-called the 5' RACE reads, giving one row per CDR3 protein. This table holds over 55,000 distinct CDR3 sequences, 6.5% to 8.5% found once. Sequencing input: whole blood. The receptors here all came from an adult who was a healthcare worker with PCR-confirmed SARS-CoV-2 infection or an uninfected control (not recorded which). Each CDR3 is given with its conserved first and last residue. A D gene is named only where the DNA matches it firmly. The size of a clone is reported for some rows only, either as once, few or many, or as a class for expanded clones.

j_call d_call clone_size v_call cdr3_nt cdr3_aa
TRBJ2-1 TRBD2 few TRBV9 TGTGCCAGCAGCCCCGGACTAGACCCCTACAATGAGCAGTTCTTC CASSPGLDPYNEQFF
TRBJ2-7 TRBD1 . TRBV4-1 TGCGCCAGCAGCCAAAGGGGACAGGGGGGCTACGAGCAGTACTTC CASSQRGQGGYEQYF
TRBJ2-7 . many TRBV28 TGTGCCAGCAGTTTGACGCATACCTCCGGCGAGCAGTACTTC CASSLTHTSGEQYF
TRBJ1-2 . many TRBV7-8 TGTGCCAGCAGCGCCACGCGGCAGTCCCTCGCGGTTGGCTACACCTTC CASSATRQSLAVGYTF
TRBJ2-2 . . TRBV7-3 TGTGCCAGCAGCTTTTCGAGGGACAGGGAGCTGTTTTTT CASSFSRDRELFF
TRBJ1-4 TRBD1 few TRBV5-1 TGCGCCAGCAGATCCGGGACAGCTAATGAAAAACTGTTTTTT CASRSGTANEKLFF
TRBJ1-5 TRBD1 few TRBV6-5 TGTGCCAGCAGCCGAACAACAGGGGGAAGCAATCAGCCCCAGCATTTT CASSRTTGGSNQPQHF
TRBJ2-3 . few TRBV7-2 TGTGCCAGCAGCTTAAAGGGGATTTCGGGCCGCACAGATACGCAGTATTTT CASSLKGISGRTDTQYF
TRBJ1-3 TRBD1 . TRBV28 TGTGCCAGCAGTTTTTACAGGGGAGCTGGAAACACCATATATTTT CASSFYRGAGNTIYF
TRBJ2-1 TRBD2 many TRBV19 TGTGCCAGTACCCTAGCGGGGGGCTCCTACAATGAGCAGTTCTTC CASTLAGGSYNEQFF
TRBJ2-1 TRBD1 many TRBV18 TGTGCCAGCTCACCACCCGTGACAGGGGCCATGAATGAGCAGTTCTTC CASSPPVTGAMNEQFF
TRBJ2-5 . many TRBV7-6 TGTGCCAGCAGCTTAGCGGTCGACAGGGCGGGAGGGACCCAGTACTTC CASSLAVDRAGGTQYF
TRBJ1-2 . . TRBV29-1 TGCAGCGTTGAAGAGGACAGCGAGTATGGCTACACCTTC CSVEEDSEYGYTF
TRBJ2-1 TRBD2 few TRBV7-9 TGTGCCAGCAGACTAGCGGGACCCAATGAGCAGTTCTTC CASRLAGPNEQFF
TRBJ2-1 TRBD1 few TRBV5-5 TGTGCCAGCAGCCCTTGGACAGGATCCTACAATGAGCAGTTCTTC CASSPWTGSYNEQFF
TRBJ2-3 . many TRBV2 TGTGCCAGCCTCCTTGAATCCCGCGATACGCAGTATTTT CASLLESRDTQYF
TRBJ2-5 TRBD2 . TRBV28 TGTGCCAGCAGTTTGATGGGGGGGCAAGAGACCCAGTACTTC CASSLMGGQETQYF
TRBJ2-1 TRBD2 . TRBV12-3/TRBV12-4 TGTGCCAGCAGTTTAGCCGGGACTAGCGGCTTTGGGAATGAGCAGTTCTTC CASSLAGTSGFGNEQFF
TRBJ2-3 . . TRBV18 TGTGCCAGCTTGCGGACTAGCACAGATACGCAGTATTTT CASLRTSTDTQYF
TRBJ2-5 . many TRBV7-6 TGTGCCAGCAGTCGTCCGGGTGAACAAGAGACCCAGTACTTC CASSRPGEQETQYF
TRBJ2-2 . . TRBV20-1 TGCAGTGCTAGTTCGGCGGCTAACACCGGGGAGCTGTTTTTT CSASSAANTGELFF
TRBJ2-6 . many TRBV4-1 TGCGCCAGCAGCCCCCTAAACGACAGGTACAACGTCCTGACTTTC CASSPLNDRYNVLTF
TRBJ2-5 TRBD2 . TRBV18 TGTGCCAGCTCACCGGGGGGGAAAGAGACCCAGTACTTC CASSPGGKETQYF
TRBJ2-1 TRBD2 . TRBV4-1 TGCGCCAGCAGGAGTGGACTAGCGGGTAACAATGAGCAGTTCTTC CASRSGLAGNNEQFF
TRBJ2-7 . many TRBV7-8 TGTGCCAGCAGCCCACAGGTTACTCTTTCCTACGAGCAGTACTTC CASSPQVTLSYEQYF
TRBJ2-2 . many TRBV7-9 TGTGCCAGCAGCGCTGACACGTCGAACACCGGGGAGCTGTTTTTT CASSADTSNTGELFF
TRBJ2-3 . few TRBV11-2 TGTGCCAGCAGCCCCCCAGCTAGCACAGATACGCAGTATTTT CASSPPASTDTQYF
TRBJ2-7 TRBD2 many TRBV7-8 TGTGCCAGCAGCCGGGACTATACGTCCTACGAGCAGTACTTC CASSRDYTSYEQYF
TRBJ1-6 TRBD1 many TRBV11-2 TGTGCCAGCAGCTTAGGGCCAGGGGGCTCCTATAATTCACCCCTCCACTTT CASSLGPGGSYNSPLHF
TRBJ2-2 . many TRBV24-1 TGTGCCACCAGGGGGGCCACGAACACCGGGGAGCTGTTTTTT CATRGATNTGELFF
TRBJ2-1 TRBD2 many TRBV7-6 TGTGCCAGCAGCTCCCGGACTAGCGGGAGGTCCTCCTACAATGAGCAGTTCTTC CASSSRTSGRSSYNEQFF
TRBJ1-1 TRBD1 many TRBV2 TGTGCCAGCAATGAACAGGGGTCTTCGACTGAAGCTTTCTTT CASNEQGSSTEAFF
TRBJ2-7 TRBD2 many TRBV15 TGTGCCACCAGTCCTCGCGTGAGCGGGAGGCCCTACGAGCAGTACTTC CATSPRVSGRPYEQYF
TRBJ2-7 TRBD2 few TRBV12-3/TRBV12-4 TGTGCCAGCACCGTACTAGCGGGAGGCTCCTACGAGCAGTACTTC CASTVLAGGSYEQYF
TRBJ2-5 TRBD1 many TRBV7-2 TGTGCCAGCAGCTTCTCGACAGGGGGAGAGACCCAGTACTTC CASSFSTGGETQYF
TRBJ2-1 . many TRBV7-8 TGTGCCAGCACTCTTTCAGGGGAGGGGTTTAGAAAGCAGTTCTTC CASTLSGEGFRKQFF